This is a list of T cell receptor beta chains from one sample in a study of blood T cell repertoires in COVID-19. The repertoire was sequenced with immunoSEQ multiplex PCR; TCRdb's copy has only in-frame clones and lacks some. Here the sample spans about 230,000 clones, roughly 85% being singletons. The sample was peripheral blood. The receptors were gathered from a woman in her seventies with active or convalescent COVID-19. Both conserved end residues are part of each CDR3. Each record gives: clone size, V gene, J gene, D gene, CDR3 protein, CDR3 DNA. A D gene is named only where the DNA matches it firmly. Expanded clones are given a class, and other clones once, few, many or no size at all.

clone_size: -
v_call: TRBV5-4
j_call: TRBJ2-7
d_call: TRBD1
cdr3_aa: CASSLAGGGYEQYF
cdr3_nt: TGTGCCAGCAGCTTGGCAGGGGGTGGCTACGAGCAGTACTTC

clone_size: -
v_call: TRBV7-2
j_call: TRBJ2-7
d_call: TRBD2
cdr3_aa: CASRTGLAGGRDEQYF
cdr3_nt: TGTGCCAGCAGGACGGGACTAGCGGGGGGGCGCGACGAGCAGTACTTC

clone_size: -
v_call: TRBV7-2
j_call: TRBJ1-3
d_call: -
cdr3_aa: CASSLGPSGGTSGNTIYF
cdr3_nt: TGTGCCAGCAGCTTAGGCCCCTCCGGGGGAACCTCTGGAAACACCATATATTTT

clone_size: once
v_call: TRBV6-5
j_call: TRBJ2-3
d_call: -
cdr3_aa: CATYSGTQYF
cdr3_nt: TGTGCCACCTACTCGGGTACGCAGTATTTT

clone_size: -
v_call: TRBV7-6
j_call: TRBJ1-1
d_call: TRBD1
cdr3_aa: CASSLAGQGWTEAFF
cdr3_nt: TGTGCCAGCAGCTTAGCGGGACAGGGTTGGACTGAAGCTTTCTTT

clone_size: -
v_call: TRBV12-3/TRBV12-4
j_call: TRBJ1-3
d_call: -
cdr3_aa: CASNRLPGNTIYF
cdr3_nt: TGTGCCAGCAATCGCCTACCGGGAAACACCATATATTTT

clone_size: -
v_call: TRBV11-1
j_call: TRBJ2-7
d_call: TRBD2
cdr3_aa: CASSLGAGVPYEQYF
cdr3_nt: TGTGCCAGCAGCCTAGGGGCGGGGGTTCCCTACGAGCAGTACTTC

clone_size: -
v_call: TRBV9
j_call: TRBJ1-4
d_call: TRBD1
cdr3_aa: CASSMGQGNEKLFF
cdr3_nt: TGTGCCAGCAGCATGGGACAGGGGAATGAAAAACTGTTTTTT

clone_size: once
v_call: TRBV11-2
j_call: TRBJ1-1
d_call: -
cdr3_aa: CASSSSLGGTEAFF
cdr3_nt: TGTGCCAGCAGCTCTTCATTAGGAGGCACTGAAGCTTTCTTT

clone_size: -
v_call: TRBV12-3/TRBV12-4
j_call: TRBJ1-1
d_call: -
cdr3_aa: CASSLRQYTEAFF
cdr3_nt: TGTGCCAGCAGTTTACGACAATACACTGAAGCTTTCTTT

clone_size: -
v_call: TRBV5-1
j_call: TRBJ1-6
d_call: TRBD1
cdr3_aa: CASSISQGRSLHF
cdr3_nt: TGCGCCAGCAGCATTTCACAGGGGAGGTCCCTCCACTTT

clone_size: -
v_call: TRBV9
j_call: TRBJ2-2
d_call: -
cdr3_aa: CASSVVSSGTGELFF
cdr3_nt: TGTGCCAGCAGCGTAGTAAGCTCGGGCACCGGGGAGCTGTTTTTT

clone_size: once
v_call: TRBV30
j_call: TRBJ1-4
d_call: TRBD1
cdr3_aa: CAWTRTGINEKLFF
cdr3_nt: TGTGCCTGGACGCGGACAGGCATTAATGAAAAACTGTTTTTT

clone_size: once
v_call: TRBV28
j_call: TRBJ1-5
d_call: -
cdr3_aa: CASSLVQYSNQPQHF
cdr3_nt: TGTGCCAGCAGTTTGGTGCAGTATAGCAATCAGCCCCAGCATTTT

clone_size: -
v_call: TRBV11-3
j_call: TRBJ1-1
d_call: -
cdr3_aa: CASSRTKWTEAFF
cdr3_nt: TGTGCCAGCAGCCGCACAAAATGGACTGAAGCTTTCTTT

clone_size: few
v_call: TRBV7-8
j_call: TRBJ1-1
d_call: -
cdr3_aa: CASRAGPQGTEAFF
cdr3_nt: TGTGCCAGCAGGGCGGGACCCCAGGGCACTGAAGCTTTCTTT

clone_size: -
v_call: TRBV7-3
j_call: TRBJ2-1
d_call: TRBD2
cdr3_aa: CASSKTSGGAREQFF
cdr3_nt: TGTGCCAGCAGCAAGACTAGCGGGGGGGCTAGAGAGCAGTTCTTC

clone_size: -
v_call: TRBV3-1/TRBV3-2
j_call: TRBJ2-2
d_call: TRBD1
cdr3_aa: CASSHLGTGTGELFF
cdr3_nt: TGTGCCAGCAGCCACCTCGGGACAGGGACCGGGGAGCTGTTTTTT

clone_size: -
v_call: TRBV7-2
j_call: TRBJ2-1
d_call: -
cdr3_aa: CASSLVPYNEQFF
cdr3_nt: TGTGCCAGCAGCTTAGTTCCATACAATGAGCAGTTCTTC

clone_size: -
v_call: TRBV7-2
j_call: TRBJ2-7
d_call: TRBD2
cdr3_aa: CASSPWGGRGGEQYF
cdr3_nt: TGTGCCAGCAGCCCCTGGGGGGGGAGAGGCGGCGAGCAGTACTTC

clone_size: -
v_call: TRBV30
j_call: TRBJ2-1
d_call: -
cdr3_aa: CAWSARYNEQFF
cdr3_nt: TGTGCCTGGAGTGCACGGTACAATGAGCAGTTCTTC

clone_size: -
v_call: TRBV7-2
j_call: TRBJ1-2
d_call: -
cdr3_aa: CASSLDSTYGYTF
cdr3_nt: TGTGCCAGCAGCTTAGACAGCACCTATGGCTACACCTTC

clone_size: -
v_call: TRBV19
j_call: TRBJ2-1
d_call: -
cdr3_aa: CASRGVLAYNEQFF
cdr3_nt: TGTGCCAGTCGTGGGGTGCTAGCATACAATGAGCAGTTCTTC

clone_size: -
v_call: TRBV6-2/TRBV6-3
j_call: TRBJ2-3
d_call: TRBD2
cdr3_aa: CASSYGSGRALGDTQYF
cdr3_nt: TGTGCCAGCAGTTACGGTAGCGGGAGAGCCCTCGGAGATACGCAGTATTTT

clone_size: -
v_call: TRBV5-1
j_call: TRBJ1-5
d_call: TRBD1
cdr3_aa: CASSSGQQNQPQHF
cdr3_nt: TGCGCCAGCAGCTCGGGACAGCAAAATCAGCCCCAGCATTTT

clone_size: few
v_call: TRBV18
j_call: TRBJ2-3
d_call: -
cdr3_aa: CASSLTGPPDTQYF
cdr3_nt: TGTGCCAGCTCGCTCACAGGGCCCCCAGATACGCAGTATTTT

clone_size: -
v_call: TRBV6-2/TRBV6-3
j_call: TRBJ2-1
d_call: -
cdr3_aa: CASSELREQFF
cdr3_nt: TGTGCCAGCAGCGAACTCCGGGAGCAGTTCTTC

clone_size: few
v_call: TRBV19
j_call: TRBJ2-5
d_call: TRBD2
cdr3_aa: CASSILGLADRQETQYF
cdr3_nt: TGTGCCAGTAGTATCCTGGGACTAGCGGATCGACAAGAGACCCAGTACTTC

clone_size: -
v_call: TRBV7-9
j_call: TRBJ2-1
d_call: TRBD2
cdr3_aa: CASSSTRGGARYNEQFF
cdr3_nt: TGTGCCAGCAGCTCAACCCGGGGGGGGGCTAGATACAATGAGCAGTTCTTC

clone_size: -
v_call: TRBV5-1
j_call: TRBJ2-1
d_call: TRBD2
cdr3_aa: CASSLQTSGREQFF
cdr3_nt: TGCGCCAGCAGCCTTCAGACTAGCGGGAGGGAGCAGTTCTTC

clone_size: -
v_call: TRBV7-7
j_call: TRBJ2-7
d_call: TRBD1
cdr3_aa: CASSLRSQGPYEQYF
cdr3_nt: TGTGCCAGCAGCTTAAGATCACAGGGGCCGTACGAGCAGTACTTC

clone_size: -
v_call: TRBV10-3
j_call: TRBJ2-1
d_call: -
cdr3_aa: CAPPGGTYNEQFF
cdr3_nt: TGTGCCCCACCGGGCGGGACCTACAATGAGCAGTTCTTC

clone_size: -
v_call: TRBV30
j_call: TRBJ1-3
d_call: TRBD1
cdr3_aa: CAWSRQGAFGNTIYF
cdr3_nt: TGTGCCTGGAGTCGACAGGGAGCGTTTGGAAACACCATATATTTT

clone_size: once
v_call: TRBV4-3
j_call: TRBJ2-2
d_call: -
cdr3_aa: CASSQVVGRTGELFF
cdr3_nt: TGCGCCAGCAGCCAAGTCGTAGGGAGGACCGGGGAGCTGTTTTTT

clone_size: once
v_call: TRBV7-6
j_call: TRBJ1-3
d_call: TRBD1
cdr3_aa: CASSAGQGNTIYF
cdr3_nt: TGTGCCAGCAGCGCCGGACAGGGGAACACCATATATTTT

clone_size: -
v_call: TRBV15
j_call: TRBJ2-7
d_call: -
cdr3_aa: CATSRDRGRGNEQYF
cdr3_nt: TGTGCCACCAGCAGAGATCGGGGCAGGGGTAACGAGCAGTACTTC

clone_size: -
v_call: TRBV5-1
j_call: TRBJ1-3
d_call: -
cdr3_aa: CASSLFGSGNTIYF
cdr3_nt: TGCGCCAGCAGCTTGTTCGGCTCTGGAAACACCATATATTTT

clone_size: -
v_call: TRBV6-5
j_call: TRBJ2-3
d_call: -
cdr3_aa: CASSYSGLVRADTQYF
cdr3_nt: TGTGCCAGCAGTTACTCGGGGCTTGTCAGGGCAGATACGCAGTATTTT

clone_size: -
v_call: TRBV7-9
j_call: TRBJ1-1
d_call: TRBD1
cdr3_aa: CASSFGQGENTEAFF
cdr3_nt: TGTGCCAGCAGCTTCGGACAGGGAGAAAACACTGAAGCTTTCTTT

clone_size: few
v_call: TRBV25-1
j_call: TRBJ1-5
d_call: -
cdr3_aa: CASSEYRTNQPQHF
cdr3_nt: TGTGCCAGCAGTGAATACCGTACAAATCAGCCCCAGCATTTT

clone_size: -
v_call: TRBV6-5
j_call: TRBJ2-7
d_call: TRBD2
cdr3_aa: CASSRTSGRDGQYF
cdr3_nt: TGTGCCAGCAGTAGGACTAGCGGGAGAGATGGGCAGTACTTC

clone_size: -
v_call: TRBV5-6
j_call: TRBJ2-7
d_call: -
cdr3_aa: CASSFYDTYEQYF
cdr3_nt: TGTGCCAGCAGCTTCTACGACACCTACGAGCAGTACTTC

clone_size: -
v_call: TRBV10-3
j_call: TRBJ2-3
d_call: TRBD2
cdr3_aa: CAISEWSGGANTDTQYF
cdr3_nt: TGTGCCATCAGTGAGTGGTCGGGGGGGGCCAACACAGATACGCAGTATTTT

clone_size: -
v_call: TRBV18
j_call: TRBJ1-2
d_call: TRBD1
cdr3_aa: CASSQTGVSYGYTF
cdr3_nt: TGTGCCAGCTCACAAACAGGGGTTAGCTATGGCTACACCTTC

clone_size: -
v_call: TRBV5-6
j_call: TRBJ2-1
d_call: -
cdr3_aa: CASRPTNVYNEQFF
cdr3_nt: TGTGCCAGCAGGCCGACTAATGTATACAATGAGCAGTTCTTC

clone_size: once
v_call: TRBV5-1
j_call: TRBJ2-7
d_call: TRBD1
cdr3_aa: CASSEPGQGVSYEQYF
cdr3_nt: TGCGCCAGCAGCGAGCCGGGACAGGGCGTCTCCTACGAGCAGTACTTC

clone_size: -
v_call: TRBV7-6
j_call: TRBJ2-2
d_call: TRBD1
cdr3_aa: CASSLDPGQGGTGELFF
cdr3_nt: TGTGCCAGCAGCTTAGATCCGGGACAGGGGGGCACCGGGGAGCTGTTTTTT

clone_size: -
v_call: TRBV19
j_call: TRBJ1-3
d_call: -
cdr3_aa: CASSIEGSYSGNTIYF
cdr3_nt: TGTGCCAGTAGTATAGAGGGCAGTTATTCTGGAAACACCATATATTTT